Listed below are T cell receptor beta chains from one sample, sequenced in a study of blood T cells in healthy people across ages. Each CDR3 protein is one row after TCRdb ran MiXCR on the 5' RACE reads. The sample has about 1.6 million distinct CDR3 sequences; about 31% are singletons. Material for sequencing was blood. The receptors were sampled from a young woman in good health. Both conserved end residues are part of each CDR3. Each record gives: J gene, CDR3 length, V gene, CDR3 protein.

TRBJ2-7	13	TRBV20-1	CSAQRGTEVEQYF
TRBJ1-4	14	TRBV6-1	CASSADRGREKLFF
TRBJ2-7	13	TRBV15	CATSRTGGYEQYF
TRBJ2-1	15	TRBV27	CASSDGTSGHNEQFF
TRBJ2-7	13	TRBV12-3/TRBV12-4	CASSRDSQYEQYF
TRBJ1-1	13	TRBV11-1	CASSLSRDHEAFF
TRBJ2-1	16	TRBV3-1	CASSQRIVGPGNEQFF
TRBJ1-4	17	TRBV7-2	CASSLRFRRAGKEELFF
TRBJ2-7	13	TRBV14	CASSPIGSYGQYF
TRBJ1-1	15	TRBV5-1	CASSMRQGSVTEAFF
TRBJ2-1	12	TRBV25-1	CASGTPPNEQFF
TRBJ2-1	16	TRBV3-1	CASSDPSGGSFYEQFF
TRBJ2-5	14	TRBV5-1	CASSLLADTNEQYF
TRBJ2-5	14	TRBV7-9	CASRATGEGETQYF
TRBJ2-3	16	TRBV20-1	CSAVPGQGRVTDTQYF
TRBJ2-3	16	TRBV12-3/TRBV12-4	CASSLKRGPIFDTQYF
TRBJ2-5	17	TRBV7-9	CASSSGASGSHRETQYF
TRBJ2-5	15	TRBV7-3	CASSSAGGGRNKQYF